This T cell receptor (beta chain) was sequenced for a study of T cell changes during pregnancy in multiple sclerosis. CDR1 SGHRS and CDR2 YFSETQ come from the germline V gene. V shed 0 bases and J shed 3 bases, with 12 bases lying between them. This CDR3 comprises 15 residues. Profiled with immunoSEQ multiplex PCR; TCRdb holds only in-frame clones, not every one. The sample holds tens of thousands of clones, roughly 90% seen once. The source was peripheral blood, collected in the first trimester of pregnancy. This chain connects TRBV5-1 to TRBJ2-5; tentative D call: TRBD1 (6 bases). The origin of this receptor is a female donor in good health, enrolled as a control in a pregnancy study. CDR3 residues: CASSLGGLAEETQYF. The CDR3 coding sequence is TGCGCCAGCAGCTTGGGGGGGCTAGCCGAAGAGACCCAGTACTTC.